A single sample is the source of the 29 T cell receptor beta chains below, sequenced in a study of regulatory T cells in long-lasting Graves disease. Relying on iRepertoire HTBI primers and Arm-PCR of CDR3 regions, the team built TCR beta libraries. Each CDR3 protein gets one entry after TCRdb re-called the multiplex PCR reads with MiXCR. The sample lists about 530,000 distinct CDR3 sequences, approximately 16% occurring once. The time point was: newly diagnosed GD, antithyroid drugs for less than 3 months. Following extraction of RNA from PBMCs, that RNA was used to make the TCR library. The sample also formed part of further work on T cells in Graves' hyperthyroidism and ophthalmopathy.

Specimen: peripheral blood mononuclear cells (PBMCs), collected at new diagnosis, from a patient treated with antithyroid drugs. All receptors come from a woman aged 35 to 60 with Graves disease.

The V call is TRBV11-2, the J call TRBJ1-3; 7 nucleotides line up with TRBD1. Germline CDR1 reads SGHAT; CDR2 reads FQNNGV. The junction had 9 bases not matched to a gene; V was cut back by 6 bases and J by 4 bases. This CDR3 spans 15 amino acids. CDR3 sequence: CASRGIRDRGNTIYF. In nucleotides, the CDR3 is TGTGCCAGCAGGGGGATCCGGGACAGAGGAAACACCATATATTTT.

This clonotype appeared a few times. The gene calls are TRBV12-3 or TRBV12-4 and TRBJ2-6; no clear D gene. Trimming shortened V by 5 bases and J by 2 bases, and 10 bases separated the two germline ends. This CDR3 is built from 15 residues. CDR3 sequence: CASSHDNAGANVLTF. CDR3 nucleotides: TGTGCCAGCAGTCACGACAACGCTGGGGCCAACGTCCTGACTTTC.

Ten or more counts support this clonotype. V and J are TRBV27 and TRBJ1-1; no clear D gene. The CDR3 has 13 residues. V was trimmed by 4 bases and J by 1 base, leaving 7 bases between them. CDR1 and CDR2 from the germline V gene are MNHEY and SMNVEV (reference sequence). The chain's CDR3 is CASSYATNTEAFF. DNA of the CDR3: TGTGCCAGCAGTTATGCGACGAACACTGAAGCTTTCTTT.

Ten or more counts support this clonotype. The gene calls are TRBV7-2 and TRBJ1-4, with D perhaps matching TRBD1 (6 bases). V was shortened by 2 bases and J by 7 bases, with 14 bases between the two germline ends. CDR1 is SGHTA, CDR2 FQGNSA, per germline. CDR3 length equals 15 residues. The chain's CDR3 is CASSLRRQEAEKLFF. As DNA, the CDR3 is TGTGCCAGCAGCTTAAGGAGACAGGAGGCTGAAAAACTGTTTTTT.

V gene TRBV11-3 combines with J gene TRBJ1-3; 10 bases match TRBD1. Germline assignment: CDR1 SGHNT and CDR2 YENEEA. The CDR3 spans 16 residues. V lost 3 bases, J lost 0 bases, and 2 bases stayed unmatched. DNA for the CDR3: TGTGCCAGCAGCTTCGGGACAGGGGACTCTGGAAACACCATATATTTT. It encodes CASSFGTGDSGNTIYF.

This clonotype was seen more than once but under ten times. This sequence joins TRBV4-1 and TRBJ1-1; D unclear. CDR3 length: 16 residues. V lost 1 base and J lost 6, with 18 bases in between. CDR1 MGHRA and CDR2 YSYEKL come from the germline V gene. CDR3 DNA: TGCGCCAGCAGCCAAGGCCCTTCCCTGACTCGGTCTGAAGCTTTCTTT. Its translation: CASSQGPSLTRSEAFF.

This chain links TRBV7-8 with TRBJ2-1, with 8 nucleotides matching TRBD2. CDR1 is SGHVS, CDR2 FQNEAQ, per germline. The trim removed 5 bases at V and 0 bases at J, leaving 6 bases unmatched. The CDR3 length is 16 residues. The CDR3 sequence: CASSPKRGSSYNEQFF. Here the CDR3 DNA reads TGTGCCAGCAGCCCCAAGCGGGGGTCCTCCTACAATGAGCAGTTCTTC.

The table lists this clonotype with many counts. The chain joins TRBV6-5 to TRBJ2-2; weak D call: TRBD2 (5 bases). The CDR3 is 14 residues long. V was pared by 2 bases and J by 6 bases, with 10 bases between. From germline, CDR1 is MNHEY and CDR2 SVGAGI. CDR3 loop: CASSYTTRAGELFF. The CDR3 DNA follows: TGTGCCAGCAGTTACACCACGAGGGCCGGGGAGCTGTTTTTT.

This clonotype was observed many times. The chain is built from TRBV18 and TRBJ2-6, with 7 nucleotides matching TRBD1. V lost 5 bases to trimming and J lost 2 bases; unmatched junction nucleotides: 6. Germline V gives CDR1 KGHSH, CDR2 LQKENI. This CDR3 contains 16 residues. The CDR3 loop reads CASSSTGSPGANVLTF. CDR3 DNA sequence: TGTGCCAGCTCATCGACAGGGTCTCCTGGGGCCAACGTCCTGACTTTC. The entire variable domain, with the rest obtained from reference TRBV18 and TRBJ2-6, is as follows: NAGVMQNPRHLVRRRGQEARLRCSPMKGHSHVYWYRQLPEEGLKFMVYLQKENIIDESGMPKERFSAEFPKEGPSILRIQQVVRGDSAAYFCASSSTGSPGANVLTFGAGSRLTVL.

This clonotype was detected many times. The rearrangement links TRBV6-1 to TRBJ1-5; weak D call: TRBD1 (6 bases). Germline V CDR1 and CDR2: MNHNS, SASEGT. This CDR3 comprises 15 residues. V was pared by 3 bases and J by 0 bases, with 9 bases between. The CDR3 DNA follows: TGTGCCAGCAGTGAGGAAGGGGGTAGCAATCAGCCCCAGCATTTT. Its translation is CASSEEGGSNQPQHF.

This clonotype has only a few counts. The DNA of the CDR3 is TGCGCCAGCAGTGACCCAGCCAGTGAGCAGTTCTTC. Amino acids: CASSDPASEQFF. The chain carries TRBV10-2 and TRBJ2-1; D not resolved. Trimming removed 3 bases from V and 9 bases from J, with 9 bases in between. The germline V gene has CDR1 WSHSY and CDR2 SAAADI. CDR3 length equals 12 residues.

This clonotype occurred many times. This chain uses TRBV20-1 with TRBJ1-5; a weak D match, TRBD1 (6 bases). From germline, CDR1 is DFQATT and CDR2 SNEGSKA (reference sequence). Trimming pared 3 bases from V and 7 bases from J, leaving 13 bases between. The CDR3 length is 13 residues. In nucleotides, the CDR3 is TGCAGTGCTAGTGGGGAGGGGGACCAGCCCCAGCATTTT. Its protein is CSASGEGDQPQHF.

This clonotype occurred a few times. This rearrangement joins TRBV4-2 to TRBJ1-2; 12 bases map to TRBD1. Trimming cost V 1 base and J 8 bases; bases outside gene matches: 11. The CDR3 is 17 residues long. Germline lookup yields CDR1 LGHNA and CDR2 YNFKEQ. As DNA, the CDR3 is TGTGCCAGCAGCCAAGGGGACAGGGGGCGTCAAGGTTACGGCTACACCTTC. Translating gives CASSQGDRGRQGYGYTF.

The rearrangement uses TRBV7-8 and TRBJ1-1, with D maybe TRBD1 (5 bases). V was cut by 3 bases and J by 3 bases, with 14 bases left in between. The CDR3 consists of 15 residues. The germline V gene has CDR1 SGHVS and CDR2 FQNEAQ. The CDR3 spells CASSFNRDGYTEAFF. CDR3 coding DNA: TGTGCCAGCAGCTTTAATCGGGACGGATACACTGAAGCTTTCTTT.

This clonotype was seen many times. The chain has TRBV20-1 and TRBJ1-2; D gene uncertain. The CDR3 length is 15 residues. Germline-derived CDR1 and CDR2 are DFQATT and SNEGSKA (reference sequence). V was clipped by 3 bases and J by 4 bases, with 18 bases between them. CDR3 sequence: CSARVVGRESYGYTF. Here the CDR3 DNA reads TGCAGTGCTAGGGTGGTGGGGAGGGAATCCTATGGCTACACCTTC.

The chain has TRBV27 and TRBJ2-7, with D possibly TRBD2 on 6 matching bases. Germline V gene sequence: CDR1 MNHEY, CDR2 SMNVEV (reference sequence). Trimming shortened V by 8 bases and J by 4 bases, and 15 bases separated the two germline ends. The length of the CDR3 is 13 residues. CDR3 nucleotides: TGTGCCAGCTCCGGGACTCCTCTGTACGAGCAGTACTTC. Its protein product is CASSGTPLYEQYF.

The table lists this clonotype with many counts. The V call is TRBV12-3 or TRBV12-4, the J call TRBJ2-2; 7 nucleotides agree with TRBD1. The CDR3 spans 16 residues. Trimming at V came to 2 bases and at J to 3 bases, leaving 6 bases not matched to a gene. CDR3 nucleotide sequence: TGTGCCAGCAGTTTACTATCGACAGGGTACACCGGGGAGCTGTTTTTT. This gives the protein CASSLLSTGYTGELFF.

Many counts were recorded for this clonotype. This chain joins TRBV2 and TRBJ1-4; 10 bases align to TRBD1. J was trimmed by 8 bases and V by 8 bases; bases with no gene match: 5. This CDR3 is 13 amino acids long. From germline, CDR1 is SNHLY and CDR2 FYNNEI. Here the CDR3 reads CASGGQGFEKLFF. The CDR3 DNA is TGTGCCAGCGGGGGACAGGGGTTCGAAAAACTGTTTTTT. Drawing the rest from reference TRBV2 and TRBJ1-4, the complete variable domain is EPEVTQTPSHQVTQMGQEVILRCVPISNHLYFYWYRQILGQKVEFLVSFYNNEISEKSEIFDDQFSVERPDGSNFTLKIRSTKLEDSAMYFCASGGQGFEKLFFGSGTQLSVL.

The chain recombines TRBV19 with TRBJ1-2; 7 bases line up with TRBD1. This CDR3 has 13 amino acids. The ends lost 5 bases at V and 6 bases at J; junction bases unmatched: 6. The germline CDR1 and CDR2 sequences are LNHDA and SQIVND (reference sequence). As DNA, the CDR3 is TGTGCCAGTAGTCGACAGGGTTTCGATGGCTACACCTTC. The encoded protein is CASSRQGFDGYTF.

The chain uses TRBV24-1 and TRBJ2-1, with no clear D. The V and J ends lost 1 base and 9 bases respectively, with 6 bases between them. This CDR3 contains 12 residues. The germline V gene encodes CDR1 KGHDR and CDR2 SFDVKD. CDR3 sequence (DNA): TGTGCCACCAGTGATTTCGGTTCTGAGCAGTTCTTC. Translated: CATSDFGSEQFF.

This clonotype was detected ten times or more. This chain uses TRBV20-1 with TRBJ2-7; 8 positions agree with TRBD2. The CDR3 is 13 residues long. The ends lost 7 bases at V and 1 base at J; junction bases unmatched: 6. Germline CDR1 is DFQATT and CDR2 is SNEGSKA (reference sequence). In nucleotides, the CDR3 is TGCAGTGGGTATAGCGGGGTTTCCTACGAGCAGTACTTC. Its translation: CSGYSGVSYEQYF.

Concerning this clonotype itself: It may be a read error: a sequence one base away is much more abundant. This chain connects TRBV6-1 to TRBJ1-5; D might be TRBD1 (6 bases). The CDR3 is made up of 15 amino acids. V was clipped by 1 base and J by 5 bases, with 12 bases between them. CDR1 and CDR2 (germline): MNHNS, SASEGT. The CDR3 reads CASSEVWTVDQPQHF. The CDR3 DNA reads TGTGCCAGCAGTGAAGTTTGGACAGTCGATCAGCCCCAGCATTTT.

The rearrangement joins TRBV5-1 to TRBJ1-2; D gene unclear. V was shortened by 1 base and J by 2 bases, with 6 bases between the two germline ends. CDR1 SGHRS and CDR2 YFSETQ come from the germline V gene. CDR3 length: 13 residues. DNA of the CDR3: TGCGCCAGCAGCTTGATCAGGAACTATGGCTACACCTTC. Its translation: CASSLIRNYGYTF.

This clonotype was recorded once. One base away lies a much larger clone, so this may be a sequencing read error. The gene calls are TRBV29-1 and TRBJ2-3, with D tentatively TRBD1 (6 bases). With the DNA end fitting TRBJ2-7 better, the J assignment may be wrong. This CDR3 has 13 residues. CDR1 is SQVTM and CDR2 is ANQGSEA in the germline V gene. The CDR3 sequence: CSVEEGGPLEQYF. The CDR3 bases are TGCAGCGTTGAAGAAGGGGGACCTCTTGAGCAGTACTTC.

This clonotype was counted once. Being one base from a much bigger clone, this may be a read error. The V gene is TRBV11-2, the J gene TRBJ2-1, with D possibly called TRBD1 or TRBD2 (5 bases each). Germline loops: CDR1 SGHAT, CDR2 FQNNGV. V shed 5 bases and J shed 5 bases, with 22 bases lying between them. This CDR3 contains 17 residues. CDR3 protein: CASSPWIGESGDNEQFF. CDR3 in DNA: TGTGCCAGCAGCCCCTGGATAGGGGAGTCTGGTGACAATGAGCAGTTCTTC. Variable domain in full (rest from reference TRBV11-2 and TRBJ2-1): EAGVAQSPRYKIIEKRQSVAFWCNPISGHATLYWYQQILGQGPKLLIQFQNNGVVDDSQLPKDRFSAERLKGVDSTLKIQPAKLEDSAVYLCASSPWIGESGDNEQFFGPGTRLTVL.

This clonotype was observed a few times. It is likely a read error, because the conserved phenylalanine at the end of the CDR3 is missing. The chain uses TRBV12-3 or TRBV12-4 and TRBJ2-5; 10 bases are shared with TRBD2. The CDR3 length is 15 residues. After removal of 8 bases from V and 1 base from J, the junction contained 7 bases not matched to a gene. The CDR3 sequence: CASRAAGGPQETQYL. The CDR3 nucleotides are TGTGCCAGCCGGGCAGCGGGGGGGCCCCAAGAGACCCAGTACCTC.

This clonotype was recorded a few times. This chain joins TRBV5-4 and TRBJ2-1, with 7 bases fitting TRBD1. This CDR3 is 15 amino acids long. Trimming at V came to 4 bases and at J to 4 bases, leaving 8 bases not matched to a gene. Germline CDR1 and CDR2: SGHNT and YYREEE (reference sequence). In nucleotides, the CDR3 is TGTGCCAGCAGCCCCCGGGACAGAAAGTACAATGAGCAGTTCTTC. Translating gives CASSPRDRKYNEQFF.

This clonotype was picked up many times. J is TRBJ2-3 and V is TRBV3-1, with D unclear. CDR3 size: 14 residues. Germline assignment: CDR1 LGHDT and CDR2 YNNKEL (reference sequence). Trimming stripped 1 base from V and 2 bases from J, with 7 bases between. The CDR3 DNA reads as TGTGCCAGCAGCCAAGTCGTGGACACAGATACGCAGTATTTT. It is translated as CASSQVVDTDTQYF.

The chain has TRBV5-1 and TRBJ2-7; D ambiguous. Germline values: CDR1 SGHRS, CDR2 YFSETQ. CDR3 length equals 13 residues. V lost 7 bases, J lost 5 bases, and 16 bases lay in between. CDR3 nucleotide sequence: TGCGCCAGCCGTCGATCGGGTCTGAACGAGCAGTACTTC. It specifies CASRRSGLNEQYF.